Included here is one T cell receptor (beta chain) sequence, with context. Its antigen is not identified. The data were obtained in a study of cytomegalovirus exposure and HLA in healthy donors. CDR3 length: 13 residues. With V trimmed by 8 bases and J by 6 bases, 9 bases remained unmatched. Germline V lookup: CDR1 MNHEY, CDR2 SMNVEV (reference sequence). TCRdb's table, derived via immunoSEQ multiplex PCR, lists solely in-frame clones and lacks some. The repertoire includes around 200,000 clones, around 80% of them detected once, and 0.95% to 1.5% sits in the top ten. Points from the study as a whole: A subsequent analysis found that TCR clusters from the first cohort also tended to co-occur in the 120 or so validation repertoires, with 90% to 95% of cluster scores above 0. Most TCR sequences proved rare, with some public TCRs found in many donors.

The TCR was taken from a woman in her twenties or thirties in good health and CMV-seronegative. Sample: PBMCs. The chain has TRBV27 and TRBJ2-7; the match to TRBD2 covers 8 bases. Here the CDR3 reads CASGGGPTREQYF. The CDR3 region has the DNA TGTGCCAGCGGCGGGGGGCCTACGCGCGAGCAGTACTTC.